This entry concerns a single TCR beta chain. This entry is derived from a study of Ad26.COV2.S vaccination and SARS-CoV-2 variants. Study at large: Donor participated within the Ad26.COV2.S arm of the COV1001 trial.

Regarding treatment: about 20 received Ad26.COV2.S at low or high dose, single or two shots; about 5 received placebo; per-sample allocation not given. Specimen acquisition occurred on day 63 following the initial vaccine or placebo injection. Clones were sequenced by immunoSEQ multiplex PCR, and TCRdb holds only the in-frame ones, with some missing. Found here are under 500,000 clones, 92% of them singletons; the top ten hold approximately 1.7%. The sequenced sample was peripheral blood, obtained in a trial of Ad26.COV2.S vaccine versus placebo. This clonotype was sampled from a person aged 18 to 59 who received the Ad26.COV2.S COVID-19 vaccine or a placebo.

CDR3 bases: TGTGCCAGCAGTTTAACCTTAATGGGACAGCGAGCTTTCTTT. It is translated as CASSLTLMGQRAFF. V gene TRBV27 combines with J gene TRBJ1-1, with 7 positions matching TRBD1. This CDR3 has 14 residues. The J segment lost 10 bases and the V segment lost 2 bases, leaving 10 bases of the junction unmatched. Per germline, CDR1 MNHEY and CDR2 SMNVEV (reference sequence).